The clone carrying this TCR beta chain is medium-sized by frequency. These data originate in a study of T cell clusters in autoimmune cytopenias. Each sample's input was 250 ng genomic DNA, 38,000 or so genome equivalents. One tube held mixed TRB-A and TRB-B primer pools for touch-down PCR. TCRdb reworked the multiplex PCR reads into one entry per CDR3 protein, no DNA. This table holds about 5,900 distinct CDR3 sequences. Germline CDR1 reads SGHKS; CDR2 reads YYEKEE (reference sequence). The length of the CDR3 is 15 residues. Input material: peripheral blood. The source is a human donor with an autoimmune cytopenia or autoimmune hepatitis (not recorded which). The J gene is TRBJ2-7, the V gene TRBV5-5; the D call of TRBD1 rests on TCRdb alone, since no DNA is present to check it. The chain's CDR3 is CASSPVPRERYEQYF.